This T cell receptor (beta chain) comes out of a study of CD8 T cells in ankylosing spondylitis. Broader study findings: Characteristic, it appeared, of ankylosing spondylitis blood was a TCR beta motif of fewer than 10 highly homologous variants.

As the method for making TCR beta libraries, quantitative 5'-RACE with molecular barcodes was used. TCRdb processed the 5' RACE reads anew with MiXCR; each CDR3 protein has one entry. The table includes around 540,000 distinct CDR3 sequences, over 9.5% detected once. For this clonotype: The antigen is undetermined.

The CDR3 covers 18 residues. The germline CDR1 and CDR2 sequences are LGHDT and YNNKEL (reference sequence). Trimming cost V 0 bases and J 4 bases; bases outside gene matches: 11. The TCR was taken from a male donor with ankylosing spondylitis. The sequencing input was blood, either unsorted or a sorted T cell fraction (not recorded which). The gene calls are TRBV3-1 and TRBJ1-2; 10 positions match TRBD1. DNA for the CDR3: TGTGCCAGCAGCCAAGAACTCGGGGGACAGGGGTCCGGCTATGGCTACACCTTC. It encodes CASSQELGGQGSGYGYTF.